Following are 27 T cell receptor beta chains from one sample sequenced in a study of T cells in Graves' hyperthyroidism and ophthalmopathy. RNA transcripts gave rise to amplified TCR beta CDR3 regions. The HTBI set primed first-round TCR CDR3 RT-PCR. TCRdb processed the multiplex PCR reads anew with MiXCR; each CDR3 protein has one entry. The profile covers 250,000 to 300,000 distinct CDR3 sequences, with 13% appearing a single time and roughly 8.5% taken by the ten largest. The sequencing sample was made of blood. These receptors all stem from a woman aged 25 to 39 with Graves' hyperthyroidism that later progressed to Graves' ophthalmopathy.

The sample holds many counts of this clonotype. The chain combines TRBV24-1 with TRBJ2-1; D gene uncertain. Trimming pared 0 bases from V and 4 bases from J, leaving 12 bases between. Germline loops: CDR1 KGHDR, CDR2 SFDVKD. CDR3 size: 16 residues. The CDR3 region has the DNA TGTGCCACCAGTGATTTGCCAGGAAGCGATTACAATGAGCAGTTCTTC. As protein: CATSDLPGSDYNEQFF.

The chain recombines TRBV18 with TRBJ1-3; D unclear. V was cut by 3 bases and J by 2 bases, with 11 bases left in between. This CDR3 spans 15 amino acids. Germline loops: CDR1 KGHSH, CDR2 LQKENI. The CDR3 reads CASSPGSSAGNTIYF. In DNA form, the CDR3 reads TGTGCCAGCTCACCTGGAAGTTCTGCTGGAAACACCATATATTTT.

This clonotype was recorded at least ten times. V is TRBV28 and J is TRBJ2-1, with 10 bases aligning to TRBD2. The CDR3 totals 14 residues. The germline V gene encodes CDR1 MDHEN and CDR2 SYDVKM. V lost 4 bases to trimming and J lost 15 bases; unmatched junction nucleotides: 12. CDR3 loop: CASSSGTSDSPRFF. The CDR3 DNA sequence: TGTGCCAGCAGTTCCGGGACTAGCGACTCCCCCCGGTTCTTC. The complete variable domain, with remaining parts taken from reference TRBV28 and TRBJ2-1, reads DVKVTQSSRYLVKRTGEKVFLECVQDMDHENMFWYRQDPGLGLRLIYFSYDVKMKEKGDIPEGYSVSREKKERFSLILESASTNQTSMYLCASSSGTSDSPRFFGPGTRLTVL.

This clonotype was counted ten times or more. The rearrangement uses TRBV5-1 and TRBJ2-2; 9 nucleotides agree with TRBD2. The CDR3 sequence is 15 residues long. The germline gives CDR1 SGHRS, CDR2 YFSETQ. J lost 5 bases, V lost 4 bases, and 6 bases had no gene match. CDR3 in amino acids: CASSPLAGRTGELFF. The CDR3 DNA follows: TGCGCCAGCAGCCCCCTAGCGGGACGGACCGGGGAGCTGTTTTTT.

The chain carries TRBV9 and TRBJ1-6, with 7 bases matching TRBD1. The J segment lost 7 bases and the V segment lost 6 bases, leaving 10 bases of the junction unmatched. CDR3 size: 15 residues. Germline loops: CDR1 SGDLS, CDR2 YYNGEE. In DNA form, the CDR3 reads TGTGCCAGCACCAAATCCGGGACAGTAAATTCACCCCTCCACTTT. Amino acids: CASTKSGTVNSPLHF.

This clonotype was seen ten or more times. One junction end disagrees with the germline gene, perhaps due to a read error. The rearrangement joins TRBV11-2 to TRBJ2-1; a possible D gene is TRBD1 (5 bases). CDR3 length: 14 residues. Looked up from germline, CDR1 is SGHAT and CDR2 is FQNNGV. The CDR3, as DNA: TGTGCCAGCAACTTAGCCAGGGTGAACAATGAGCAGTTCTTC. Translated: CASNLARVNNEQFF.

About this clonotype itself: One end of the junction is discordant with germline, which a read error may explain. The CDR3 region has the DNA TGTGCCATCAGGTCTACGGCTAGCTCCGACCAAGAGGCCCAGTACTTC. Protein product: CAIRSTASSDQEAQYF. The chain couples TRBV10-3 to TRBJ2-5; possible D gene TRBD2, 5 bases. The CDR3 runs 16 residues. Germline V lookup: CDR1 ENHRY, CDR2 SYGVKD.

In its sample, this clonotype was seen many times. The chain combines TRBV18 with TRBJ2-7, with 10 bases matching TRBD2. There are 13 residues in the CDR3. Germline CDR1 reads KGHSH; CDR2 reads LQKENI. J gave up 6 bases and V 8 bases, and 7 bases lay outside the gene matches. The CDR3 loop is CASRAGGTGEQYF. Written as DNA, the CDR3 is TGTGCCAGCCGAGCGGGAGGGACGGGCGAGCAGTACTTC.

This clonotype was seen a handful of times. The chain has TRBV10-3 and TRBJ1-2; D is uncertain. CDR1 and CDR2 from the germline V gene are ENHRY and SYGVKD. Trimming stripped 3 bases from V and 2 bases from J, with 7 bases between. This CDR3 spans 13 amino acids. In nucleotides, the CDR3 is TGTGCCATCAGTGAAGGAGGGAACTATGGCTACACCTTC. Its protein is CAISEGGNYGYTF.

This clonotype has a count of ten or more. The chain employs TRBV28 and TRBJ1-1; possibly TRBD1 for D (5 bases). The V gene lost 5 bases and the J gene lost 1 base, with 14 bases spanning the gap. Looked up from germline, CDR1 is MDHEN and CDR2 is SYDVKM. The CDR3 is made up of 15 amino acids. CDR3 DNA sequence: TGTGCCAGCAGTCCCATTTCCGGGGGGAACACTGAAGCTTTCTTT. The encoded protein is CASSPISGGNTEAFF.

This clonotype was recorded many times. The chain couples TRBV5-5 to TRBJ2-7, with TRBD2 as a possible D gene (6 bases). The germline V gene has CDR1 SGHKS and CDR2 YYEKEE (reference sequence). Deletions cut 4 bases from V and 4 bases from J, with 18 bases between. This CDR3 spans 15 amino acids. The CDR3 bases are TGTGCCAGCAGCCTCGTACCGGGAGTGCTGTACGAGCAGTACTTC. Its protein is CASSLVPGVLYEQYF.

This clonotype was observed many times. The rearrangement joins TRBV28 to TRBJ2-7; 7 nucleotides align to TRBD2. The trim removed 8 bases at V and 3 bases at J, leaving 1 base unmatched. The CDR3 is 11 amino acids. Per the germline V gene, CDR1 is MDHEN and CDR2 is SYDVKM. The CDR3 bases are TGTGCCAGCGGGAGGGGCTACGAGCAGTACTTC. This gives the protein CASGRGYEQYF.

This clonotype showed up many times. The chain is built from TRBV30 and TRBJ1-2, with D possibly matching TRBD1 (6 bases). The V end was cut by 3 bases, the J end by 5 bases, with 13 bases between. The CDR3 consists of 13 residues. CDR1 and CDR2 (germline): GTSNPN, SVGIG (reference sequence). The CDR3 bases are TGTGCCTGGAGGCAAGGGGGGAGTTATGGCTACACCTTC. As protein: CAWRQGGSYGYTF.

The CDR3 loop is CASSEGQGFNEQYF. The CDR3, as DNA: TGTGCCAGCAGCGAGGGACAGGGGTTCAACGAGCAGTACTTC. V and J are TRBV11-2 and TRBJ2-7; 10 nucleotides match TRBD1. The V segment lost 5 bases and the J segment 5 bases; nucleotides outside the gene matches: 6. In germline, CDR1 is SGHAT, CDR2 FQNNGV. The CDR3 runs 14 residues. Variable domain in full (rest from reference TRBV11-2 and TRBJ2-7): EAGVAQSPRYKIIEKRQSVAFWCNPISGHATLYWYQQILGQGPKLLIQFQNNGVVDDSQLPKDRFSAERLKGVDSTLKIQPAKLEDSAVYLCASSEGQGFNEQYFGPGTRLTVT.

This clonotype was recorded many times. This rearrangement joins TRBV30 to TRBJ2-2; D possibly corresponds to TRBD2 (6 bases). Trimming shortened V by 0 bases and J by 6 bases, and 11 bases separated the two germline ends. This CDR3 comprises 14 residues. The germline V gene has CDR1 GTSNPN and CDR2 SVGIG (reference sequence). In DNA form, the CDR3 reads TGTGCCTGGAGTGTAAACGGGGGAGCCGGGGAGCTGTTTTTT. It translates to CAWSVNGGAGELFF.

The table lists this clonotype with many counts. The rearrangement uses TRBV20-1 and TRBJ1-5; D is ambiguous. V dropped 0 bases and J dropped 6 bases, with 12 bases sitting between them. From germline, CDR1 is DFQATT and CDR2 SNEGSKA (reference sequence). This CDR3 is 14 amino acids long. The CDR3 nucleotides are TGCAGTGCTAGAGAAGCCGCGACGGGTCAGCCCCAGCATTTT. The encoded protein is CSAREAATGQPQHF.

The chain joins TRBV2 to TRBJ1-2; no reliable D call. V was trimmed by 4 bases and J by 4 bases, leaving 13 bases between them. Germline V gene sequence: CDR1 SNHLY, CDR2 FYNNEI. The CDR3 is made up of 14 amino acids. CDR3 in amino acids: CASSGEQFVYGYTF. The CDR3 DNA reads as TGTGCCAGCAGTGGGGAACAGTTTGTCTATGGCTACACCTTC. The full variable domain, completed using reference TRBV2 and TRBJ1-2, is EPEVTQTPSHQVTQMGQEVILRCVPISNHLYFYWYRQILGQKVEFLVSFYNNEISEKSEIFDDQFSVERPDGSNFTLKIRSTKLEDSAMYFCASSGEQFVYGYTFGSGTRLTVV.

This clonotype was seen repeatedly, ten times or more. The chain links TRBV27 to TRBJ2-7, with TRBD2 as a possible D gene (6 bases). Germline V gene lookup returns CDR1 MNHEY and CDR2 SMNVEV (reference sequence). Deletions cut 1 base from V and 3 bases from J, with 13 bases between. CDR3 length equals 15 residues. The CDR3 here is CASSLLRELGYEQYF. DNA for the CDR3: TGTGCCAGCAGTTTATTACGGGAGTTAGGCTACGAGCAGTACTTC.

This clonotype was observed many times. The chain uses TRBV11-2 and TRBJ2-3; D remains unclear. The germline V gene encodes CDR1 SGHAT and CDR2 FQNNGV. The CDR3 covers 13 residues. The V gene lost 1 base and the J gene lost 4 bases, with 6 bases spanning the gap. The CDR3 here is CASSLALADTQYF. The CDR3 coding sequence is TGTGCCAGCAGCTTAGCTCTGGCAGATACGCAGTATTTT.

This clonotype was seen repeatedly, ten times or more. The chain is built from TRBV20-1 and TRBJ2-1, with 7 bases aligning to TRBD1. The CDR3 loop spans 15 amino acids. CDR1 is DFQATT and CDR2 is SNEGSKA in the germline V gene (reference sequence). With V trimmed by 5 bases and J by 7 bases, 14 bases remained unmatched. The CDR3 nucleotides are TGCAGTGCTGATAGTCGACAGGGTTCCGGGAATGAGCAGTTCTTC. This gives the protein CSADSRQGSGNEQFF.

A few counts support this clonotype. The rearrangement uses TRBV6-1 and TRBJ2-3; 7 nucleotides match TRBD2. V was pared by 5 bases and J by 6 bases, with 8 bases of the junction left unmatched. CDR1 is MNHNS, CDR2 SASEGT, per germline. CDR3 length: 14 residues. The CDR3 loop reads CASSLLALWDTQYF. The DNA for the CDR3 is TGTGCCAGCAGTTTACTAGCGTTATGGGATACGCAGTATTTT.

In this sample, this clonotype turned up a few times. This rearrangement joins TRBV4-2 to TRBJ2-7; 8 nucleotides align to TRBD1. J gave up 2 bases and V 1 base, and 10 bases lay outside the gene matches. The CDR3 has 17 amino acids. Germline assignment: CDR1 LGHNA and CDR2 YNFKEQ. The CDR3 nucleotides read TGTGCCAGCAGCCAAGGCCTCCCGGTGACAGGGGCCTACGAGCAGTACTTC. As protein: CASSQGLPVTGAYEQYF.

This clonotype was counted at least ten times. This chain links TRBV12-3 or TRBV12-4 with TRBJ1-6; D possibly corresponds to TRBD1 (6 bases). The CDR3 has 13 residues. Trimming left V 4 bases short and J 9 bases short, with 10 bases between. CDR3 sequence (DNA): TGTGCCAGCAGTTCGAGACAGGCTTCACCCCTCCACTTT. Translated: CASSSRQASPLHF.

This chain joins TRBV9 and TRBJ1-6, with a possible D match to TRBD1 (5 bases). The CDR3 covers 14 residues. V gave up 2 bases and J gave up 5 bases, with 8 bases separating them. CDR1 is SGDLS and CDR2 is YYNGEE in the germline V gene. The CDR3 is CASSVGTNNSPLHF. The CDR3 DNA is TGTGCCAGCAGCGTCGGGACGAATAATTCACCCCTCCACTTT.

This clonotype came up many times. The chain combines TRBV12-3 or TRBV12-4 with TRBJ2-1, with D unresolved. This CDR3 contains 13 residues. V was cut by 6 bases and J by 9 bases, with 15 bases left in between. This chain's CDR3 is CASSPPLHTEQFF. The CDR3 bases are TGTGCCAGCAGCCCTCCACTGCACACTGAGCAGTTCTTC.

In this sample, this clonotype turned up many times. The junction does not match germline at one end; this may be a read error. The chain is built from TRBV15 and TRBJ2-7; 8 positions match TRBD1. Per germline, CDR1 LNHNV and CDR2 YYDKDF (reference sequence). The CDR3 consists of 16 residues. CDR3 DNA sequence: TGTGCCACCAGCAGCCCCGGACAGGGAAGCACCTACGGGCAGTACTTC. This encodes CATSSPGQGSTYGQYF.

The V and J genes are TRBV11-2 and TRBJ2-1; TRBD2 matches 8 bases. The ends lost 5 bases at V and 9 bases at J; junction bases unmatched: 12. CDR3 length: 15 amino acids. Germline V gives CDR1 SGHAT, CDR2 FQNNGV. The CDR3 nucleotides read TGTGCCAGCAGCCGACGAGGGACTAGTCCAAGTGAGCAGTTCTTC. Its protein is CASSRRGTSPSEQFF.